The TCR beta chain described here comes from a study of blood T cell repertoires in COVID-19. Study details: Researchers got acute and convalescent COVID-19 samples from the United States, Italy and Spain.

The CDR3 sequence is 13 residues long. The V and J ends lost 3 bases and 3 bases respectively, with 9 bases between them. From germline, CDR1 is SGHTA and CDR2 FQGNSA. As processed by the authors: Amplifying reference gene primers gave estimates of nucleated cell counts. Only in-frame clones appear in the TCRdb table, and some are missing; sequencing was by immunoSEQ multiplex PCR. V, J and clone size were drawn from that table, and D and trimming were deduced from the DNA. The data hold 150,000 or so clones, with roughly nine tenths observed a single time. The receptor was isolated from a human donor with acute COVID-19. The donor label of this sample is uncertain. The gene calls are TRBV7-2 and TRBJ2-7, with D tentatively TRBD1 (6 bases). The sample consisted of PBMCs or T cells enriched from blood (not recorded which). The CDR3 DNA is TGTGCCAGCAGCTTGGGACACCTCTACGAGCAGTACTTC. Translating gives CASSLGHLYEQYF.